Listed here are 23 T cell receptor beta chains from one sample, sequenced in a study of T cell responses to AZD1222 COVID-19 vaccine. Measured with immunoSEQ multiplex PCR; TCRdb has only the in-frame clones, and not every one. The sample consists of approximately 160,000 clones, around 92% of them appearing once. Material: peripheral blood, obtained on day 0 of AZD1222 vaccination. Receptor source: an adult in good health.

This chain joins TRBV10-3 and TRBJ1-2; D is uncertain. Germline V gives CDR1 ENHRY, CDR2 SYGVKD. V lost 0 bases to trimming and J lost 7 bases, with 6 bases between them. This CDR3 spans 12 amino acids. In DNA, the CDR3 is TGTGCCATCAGTGAGTCTTTGGCTGGCTACACCTTC. Translated: CAISESLAGYTF.

V usage is TRBV9 and J usage is TRBJ2-5; 7 bases agree with TRBD1. CDR1 and CDR2 (germline): SGDLS, YYNGEE. J was trimmed by 2 bases and V by 0 bases; bases with no gene match: 7. The CDR3 covers 16 residues. CDR3 loop: CASSVDTGVKQETQYF. For the CDR3, the DNA is TGTGCCAGCAGCGTAGACACAGGGGTCAAACAAGAGACCCAGTACTTC. The full variable domain, its missing parts supplied by reference TRBV9 and TRBJ2-5, is DSGVTQTPKHLITATGQRVTLRCSPRSGDLSVYWYQQSLDQGLQFLIQYYNGEERAKGNILERFSAQQFPDLHSELNLSSLELGDSALYFCASSVDTGVKQETQYFGPGTRLLVL.

CDR3 sequence reads: CASSEAAGGITDTQYF. The CDR3 DNA follows: TGTGCCAGCAGTGAAGCGGCGGGGGGAATCACAGATACGCAGTATTTT. This chain links TRBV2 with TRBJ2-3, with 8 positions matching TRBD2. J lost 2 bases, V lost 0 bases, and 4 bases had no gene match. Germline lookup yields CDR1 SNHLY and CDR2 FYNNEI. The CDR3 covers 16 residues.

To note about this clone: Germline and junction disagree at one end, which may indicate a read error. The chain carries TRBV11-2 and TRBJ1-1; D is unclear. The germline V gene encodes CDR1 SGHAT and CDR2 FQNNGV. This CDR3 contains 14 residues. For the CDR3, the DNA is TGTGCCAGCAGCTCCCTTAGGTGGAACGCTGAAGCTTTCTTT. It is translated as CASSSLRWNAEAFF.

V and J are TRBV7-9 and TRBJ2-7, with D perhaps being TRBD1 or TRBD2 (5 bases each). The CDR3 length is 15 residues. V lost 0 bases and J lost 3, with 12 bases in between. Germline loops: CDR1 SEHNR, CDR2 FQNEAQ (reference sequence). The DNA of the CDR3 is TGTGCCAGCAGCTTAGCGGGGGACCCAAGCTACGAGCAGTACTTC. Its protein product is CASSLAGDPSYEQYF.

J is TRBJ1-2 and V is TRBV11-1; no clear D. The CDR3 extends over 13 amino acids. Between the trimmed V and J ends, which lost 5 bases and 5 bases, there was a span of 12 bases. Germline assignment: CDR1 SGHAT and CDR2 FQDESV (reference sequence). The CDR3 DNA reads TGTGCCAGCAGCCTAGACCTTTCGTATGGCTACACCTTC. Encoded protein: CASSLDLSYGYTF.

This chain connects TRBV15 to TRBJ1-3, with a weak D call TRBD1 (5 bases). The V gene lost 1 base and the J gene lost 2 bases, with 9 bases spanning the gap. The germline V gene encodes CDR1 LNHNV and CDR2 YYDKDF (reference sequence). CDR3 length: 15 residues. The CDR3 protein is CATSRGRGTGNTIYF. The DNA of the CDR3 is TGTGCCACCAGCAGAGGACGGGGGACTGGAAACACCATATATTTT. Drawing the rest from reference TRBV15 and TRBJ1-3, the complete variable domain is DAMVIQNPRYQVTQFGKPVTLSCSQTLNHNVMYWYQQKSSQAPKLLFHYYDKDFNNEADTPDNFQSRRPNTSFCFLDIRSPGLGDTAMYLCATSRGRGTGNTIYFGEGSWLTVV.

This clone was recorded only once. The chain is built from TRBV7-3 and TRBJ1-1; 7 bases are a match to TRBD1. The V gene end was trimmed by 5 bases and the J gene end by 7 bases; junction bases not matched to a gene: 4. The CDR3 sequence is 12 residues long. Germline CDR1 and CDR2: SGHTA and FQGTGA. The CDR3, as DNA: TGTGCCAGCAGCAAACGGGACAGTGAAGCTTTCTTT. Residues: CASSKRDSEAFF. Supplemented by reference TRBV7-3 and TRBJ1-1, the full variable domain reads GAGVSQTPSNKVTEKGKYVELRCDPISGHTALYWYRQSLGQGPEFLIYFQGTGAADDSGLPNDRFFAVRPEGSVSTLKIQRTERGDSAVYLCASSKRDSEAFFGQGTRLTVV.

The V call is TRBV6-2 or TRBV6-3, the J call TRBJ2-7, with TRBD1 matching over 7 bases. J gave up 3 bases and V 8 bases, and 7 bases lay outside the gene matches. The length of the CDR3 is 13 residues. Germline CDR1 is MNHEY and CDR2 is SVGEGT. The CDR3 sequence is CASGRTGRYEQYF. For the CDR3, the DNA is TGTGCCAGCGGCCGGACAGGCCGCTACGAGCAGTACTTC.

The V gene is TRBV10-3, the J gene TRBJ1-2, with 7 positions matching TRBD1. Trimming took 4 bases from V and 4 from J; bases not matched to a gene: 6. The CDR3 is 14 residues long. From germline, CDR1 is ENHRY and CDR2 SYGVKD. The chain's CDR3 is CAISGKGAPYGYTF. Written as DNA, the CDR3 is TGTGCCATCAGTGGTAAGGGGGCTCCCTATGGCTACACCTTC.

The chain links TRBV7-9 to TRBJ1-1; maybe TRBD1 (5 bases). V was clipped by 5 bases and J by 4 bases, with 17 bases between them. The germline gives CDR1 SEHNR, CDR2 FQNEAQ (reference sequence). CDR3 length equals 15 residues. The CDR3 DNA reads TGTGCCAGCAGCGGAGGAGCGGGGCTAGGCACTGAAGCTTTCTTT. It codes for CASSGGAGLGTEAFF.

The rearrangement links TRBV6-6 to TRBJ1-6; 7 bases align to TRBD1. The germline V gene encodes CDR1 MNHNY and CDR2 SVGAGI (reference sequence). The junction had 6 bases not matched to a gene; V was cut back by 3 bases and J by 10 bases. The CDR3 runs 14 residues. The CDR3 sequence is CASSYQGVGSPLHF. DNA of the CDR3: TGTGCCAGCAGTTATCAGGGGGTAGGGTCACCCCTCCACTTT.

V is TRBV19 and J is TRBJ2-2; 7 positions match TRBD1. V lost 7 bases to trimming and J lost 4 bases; unmatched junction nucleotides: 6. Germline V gene data show CDR1 as LNHDA and CDR2 as SQIVND (reference sequence). The CDR3 loop spans 14 amino acids. CDR3 in amino acids: CASNMNRGTGELFF. As DNA, the CDR3 is TGTGCCAGTAATATGAACAGGGGCACCGGGGAGCTGTTTTTT.

V is TRBV21-1 and J is TRBJ1-1. TRBV21-1 is marked as a pseudogene. The CDR3 has 13 amino acids. CDR3 DNA sequence: TGTGCCAGCTTCACCGATGGGCGGACTGAAGCTTTCTTT. Amino acid sequence: CASFTDGRTEAFF.

The rearrangement links TRBV28 to TRBJ1-5; perhaps TRBD1 as D (6 bases). The germline gives CDR1 MDHEN, CDR2 SYDVKM. The V gene lost 3 bases and the J gene lost 6 bases, with 12 bases spanning the gap. CDR3 length equals 14 residues. DNA of the CDR3: TGTGCCAGCAGTTTTTTGGGGGCGAGTCAGCCCCAGCATTTT. It encodes CASSFLGASQPQHF.

J is TRBJ2-3 and V is TRBV9; 8 bases map to TRBD2. Trimming at V came to 2 bases and at J to 1 base, leaving 3 bases not matched to a gene. This CDR3 is 15 amino acids long. From germline, CDR1 is SGDLS and CDR2 YYNGEE. CDR3 region: CASSVLRGGTDTQYF. The CDR3 DNA sequence: TGTGCCAGCAGCGTTTTGCGGGGGGGCACAGATACGCAGTATTTT.

The chain employs TRBV18 and TRBJ2-2; D not certain. CDR1 is KGHSH and CDR2 is LQKENI in the germline V gene. The CDR3 covers 14 residues. Trimming stripped 1 base from V and 5 bases from J, with 8 bases between. CDR3 nucleotide sequence: TGTGCCAGCTCACCACGGCAGGAGACCGGGGAGCTGTTTTTT. It codes for CASSPRQETGELFF.

The chain links TRBV30 to TRBJ1-6; perhaps TRBD1 as D (5 bases). Trimming stripped 5 bases from V and 0 bases from J, with 11 bases between. Germline V lookup: CDR1 GTSNPN, CDR2 SVGIG (reference sequence). CDR3 size: 15 residues. The CDR3 reads CAWASGSSYNSPLHF. The CDR3 DNA reads as TGTGCCTGGGCCTCAGGGAGCTCCTATAATTCACCCCTCCACTTT.

The genes are TRBV7-9 and TRBJ2-4; D may be TRBD1 or TRBD2 (6 bases each). V lost 3 bases and J lost 5, with 11 bases in between. The germline CDR1 and CDR2 sequences are SEHNR and FQNEAQ (reference sequence). The CDR3 totals 14 residues. The DNA for the CDR3 is TGTGCCAGCAGCTTCTCCGGGGGCCAAAACATTCAGTACTTC. Encoded protein: CASSFSGGQNIQYF.

The V call is TRBV5-1, the J call TRBJ1-6; D gene ambiguous. The CDR3 runs 15 residues. Germline CDR1 is SGHRS and CDR2 is YFSETQ. V lost 4 bases and J 3 bases, leaving 11 bases between the germline ends. Here the CDR3 reads CASSANGDYNSPLHF. CDR3 nucleotide sequence: TGCGCCAGCAGCGCAAACGGGGACTATAATTCACCCCTCCACTTT.

The chain is built from TRBV10-3 and TRBJ2-6; possible D gene TRBD1, 5 bases. Germline V gives CDR1 ENHRY, CDR2 SYGVKD. Deletions cut 2 bases from V and 10 bases from J, with 6 bases between. The CDR3 extends over 12 amino acids. This chain's CDR3 is CAISEKGNVLTF. CDR3 DNA sequence: TGTGCCATCAGTGAGAAGGGGAACGTCCTGACTTTC.

The chain uses TRBV7-9 and TRBJ2-1, with a weak D call TRBD2 (6 bases). Germline CDR1 SEHNR, CDR2 FQNEAQ (reference sequence). With 1 base removed from V and 8 bases from J, the gap between germline ends came to 9 bases. The CDR3 contains 13 residues. In DNA form, the CDR3 reads TGTGCCAGCAGCTTAGATGCGGGACATGAGCAGTTCTTC. Its translation is CASSLDAGHEQFF.

This clone appeared a single time. This sequence joins TRBV6-5 and TRBJ1-1; the D is unclear. Germline V gives CDR1 MNHEY, CDR2 SVGAGI. The V and J ends lost 0 bases and 0 bases respectively, with 8 bases between them. The CDR3 has 15 residues. As DNA, the CDR3 is TGTGCCAGCAGTTACTCGGGGAATCTGAACACTGAAGCTTTCTTT. Translating it yields CASSYSGNLNTEAFF.